The clone carrying this T cell receptor (beta chain) has a handful of counts. The antigen is undetermined. This CDR3 is built from 14 residues. Germline loops: CDR1 DFQATT, CDR2 SNEGSKA (reference sequence). The V gene lost 2 bases and the J gene lost 4 bases, with 15 bases spanning the gap. This entry is derived from a study of T-cell memory formation after mild COVID-19. Notes on the study in general: A second wave expanding day 15 to 37 was CD4+-biased; contracting clones were balanced. The CD4+ clones that contracted clustered mainly within CM and EM, and the CD8+ clones concentrated in EMRA.

Via MiXCR, TCRdb re-called the 5' RACE reads, giving one row per CDR3 protein. The data contain about 430,000 distinct CDR3 sequences, roughly 24% of them singletons. The chain uses TRBV20-1 and TRBJ2-7, with D possibly being TRBD1 (6 bases). The TCR comes from an adult woman who had mild COVID-19 (a few samples of this study predate the infection). Cell type and time point are not known. Sequences were obtained from PBMCs or a T cell subset sorted from them (not recorded which). CDR3 DNA: TGCAGTGCTAGAAAGTACCGGGACAATTACGAGCAGTACTTC. This translates into CSARKYRDNYEQYF.